This record concerns one TCR beta chain sequence. The method was immunoSEQ multiplex PCR; TCRdb's version includes in-frame clones alone and lacks a portion of them. Among 150,000 to 250,000 clones listed, around 90% were seen once. Categorization into cohorts depended on clinical history that participants reported. V was clipped by 5 bases and J by 2 bases, with 13 bases between them. The CDR3 loop spans 14 amino acids. Germline V gene data show CDR1 as KGHSH and CDR2 as LQKENI. This record belongs to a study of blood T cell repertoires in COVID-19. In the study overall: Nucleic acid was either cDNA or gDNA, and it came from T cells, B-cell-depleted T cells, or PBMCs.

Material: PBMCs or T cells enriched from blood (not recorded which). The chain carries TRBV18 and TRBJ2-7; D may be TRBD2 (5 bases). This clonotype originated in a woman aged 30 to 39 who had recovered from COVID-19. The CDR3 protein is CASSSSDGTYEQYF. CDR3 bases: TGTGCCAGCTCATCCTCGGACGGGACCTACGAGCAGTACTTC.